Below are 17 T cell receptor beta chains sequenced from a single sample in a study of spatial heterogeneity in lung cancer. As for time point: sample taken at primary tumor resection. TCRdb reprocessed the 5' RACE reads with MiXCR, giving one entry per CDR3 protein. The sample lists more than 2,000 distinct CDR3 sequences, around 8.7% occurring once. The material sequenced was normal lung tissue next to the tumor, taken at surgery. The receptors stem from a female donor with early-stage non-small cell lung cancer.

The chain joins TRBV7-8 to TRBJ1-2; no reliable D call. Germline loops: CDR1 SGHVS, CDR2 FQNEAQ. CDR3 length equals 13 residues. V was trimmed by 1 base and J by 0 bases, leaving 3 bases between them. CDR3 in amino acids: CASSLDSNYGYTF. The CDR3 DNA sequence: TGTGCCAGCAGCTTAGACTCTAACTATGGCTACACCTTC.

This clonotype is classed as medium-sized. The chain recombines TRBV20-1 with TRBJ2-7; D gene uncertain. This CDR3 contains 11 residues. In germline, CDR1 is DFQATT, CDR2 SNEGSKA (reference sequence). Trimming stripped 3 bases from V and 5 bases from J, with 8 bases between. CDR3: CSASLRNEQYF. The CDR3 DNA follows: TGCAGTGCTAGTCTGAGGAACGAGCAGTACTTC.

The gene calls are TRBV9 and TRBJ2-2, with D perhaps matching TRBD1 (5 bases). CDR1 is SGDLS and CDR2 is YYNGEE in the germline V gene. CDR3 length: 15 amino acids. V lost 0 bases and J 1 base, leaving 7 bases between the germline ends. For the CDR3, the DNA is TGTGCCAGCAGCGTAGAGGGGTTGAACACCGGGGAGCTGTTTTTT. As protein: CASSVEGLNTGELFF.

By its share, this clonotype is medium-sized (0.01 to 0.1%). The J gene is TRBJ1-5, the V gene TRBV30; D uncertain. CDR3 length: 15 residues. V lost 1 base and J lost 7, with 17 bases in between. Germline V gene sequence: CDR1 GTSNPN, CDR2 SVGIG (reference sequence). This CDR3 is CAWSARTHFNQPQHF. The CDR3 coding sequence is TGTGCCTGGAGTGCCCGGACTCATTTCAACCAGCCCCAGCATTTT.

J is TRBJ2-5 and V is TRBV2; TRBD2 matches 9 bases. Trimming took 4 bases from V and 2 from J; bases not matched to a gene: 11. The CDR3 loop spans 17 amino acids. Germline V CDR1 and CDR2: SNHLY, FYNNEI. The CDR3, as DNA: TGTGCCAGCAGTGGAGAGTCAAGCGGGGGGTGGCAAGAGACCCAGTACTTC. Encoded protein: CASSGESSGGWQETQYF.

By share, this clonotype ranks as medium-sized (0.01 to 0.1%). This rearrangement joins TRBV7-2 to TRBJ2-7; D uncertain. CDR1 and CDR2 (germline): SGHTA, FQGNSA. The V gene lost 5 bases and the J gene lost 6 bases, with 11 bases spanning the gap. The CDR3 runs to 12 residues. This chain's CDR3 is CASSLSWGEQYF. Written as DNA, the CDR3 is TGTGCCAGCAGCCTGAGTTGGGGCGAGCAGTACTTC.

This chain joins TRBV6-2 or TRBV6-3 and TRBJ2-3; no definite D call. V lost 2 bases and J lost 6, with 6 bases in between. This CDR3 comprises 12 residues. Looked up from germline, CDR1 is MNHEY and CDR2 is SVGEGT. CDR3 sequence reads: CASSYETDTQYF. Written as DNA, the CDR3 is TGTGCCAGCAGTTACGAGACGGATACGCAGTATTTT.

The chain couples TRBV11-2 to TRBJ2-2; D remains ambiguous. Germline CDR1 and CDR2: SGHAT and FQNNGV. Trimming took off 5 bases at V and 6 bases at J, with 13 bases between the two ends. This CDR3 is built from 14 residues. CDR3 residues: CASSPLIGSGELFF. For the CDR3, the DNA is TGTGCCAGCAGCCCCCTCATAGGGTCCGGGGAGCTGTTTTTT.

This clonotype is termed medium-sized (0.01 to 0.1%). The chain links TRBV28 to TRBJ2-7; TRBD1 matches at 7 bases. Losses at the gene ends were 10 bases for V and 2 bases for J; bases not matched to a gene: 8. This CDR3 is 13 amino acids long. Germline CDR1 is MDHEN and CDR2 is SYDVKM. Here the CDR3 DNA reads TGTGCCACAGGGGACAGCCGAACCTACGAGCAGTACTTC. It codes for CATGDSRTYEQYF.

This clonotype showed up many times. V gene TRBV4-1 combines with J gene TRBJ2-2; no firm D call. The CDR3 length is 13 residues. Germline V gene lookup returns CDR1 MGHRA and CDR2 YSYEKL. Trimming left V 1 base short and J 4 bases short, with 4 bases between. CDR3 DNA sequence: TGCGCCAGCAGCCAAGTGGTCACCGGGGAGCTGTTTTTT. This translates into CASSQVVTGELFF.

In its sample, this clonotype ranks as medium-sized. The V and J genes are TRBV20-1 and TRBJ1-5; D not resolved. Germline values: CDR1 DFQATT, CDR2 SNEGSKA (reference sequence). The CDR3 covers 14 residues. V lost 0 bases and J lost 3, with 9 bases in between. The CDR3, as DNA: TGCAGTGCTAGAGAAACACATTTCAATCAGCCCCAGCATTTT. Its translation is CSARETHFNQPQHF.

This clonotype has a count of ten or more. This chain links TRBV6-5 with TRBJ2-6; D not resolved. Trimming left V 7 bases short and J 0 bases short, with 7 bases between. Germline CDR1 and CDR2: MNHEY and SVGAGI. The length of the CDR3 is 14 residues. The CDR3 bases are TGTGCCAGCACTCGTATCTCTGGGGCCAACGTCCTGACTTTC. This codes for CASTRISGANVLTF.

This clonotype counts as large. The chain is built from TRBV3-1 and TRBJ1-3, with D uncertain. CDR3 length equals 14 residues. CDR1 is LGHDT and CDR2 is YNNKEL in the germline V gene (reference sequence). Trimming left V 2 bases short and J 4 bases short, with 9 bases between. CDR3 coding DNA: TGTGCCAGCAGCCAACGGGAAGCCGGAAACACCATATATTTT. This sequence encodes CASSQREAGNTIYF.

This clonotype is medium-sized in the sample. This chain connects TRBV2 to TRBJ2-2; the match to TRBD2 covers 9 bases. Germline CDR1 and CDR2: SNHLY and FYNNEI. Trimming at V came to 3 bases and at J to 3 bases, leaving 2 bases not matched to a gene. This CDR3 is 15 amino acids long. The CDR3 region is CASSDERGDTGELFF. In DNA, the CDR3 is TGTGCCAGCAGTGATGAGCGGGGGGACACCGGGGAGCTGTTTTTT. Drawing the rest from reference TRBV2 and TRBJ2-2, the complete variable domain is EPEVTQTPSHQVTQMGQEVILRCVPISNHLYFYWYRQILGQKVEFLVSFYNNEISEKSEIFDDQFSVERPDGSNFTLKIRSTKLEDSAMYFCASSDERGDTGELFFGEGSRLTVL.

This clonotype is medium-sized (0.01 to 0.1%). CDR3 residues: CASSFGGASTDTQYF. The CDR3 region has the DNA TGCGCCAGCAGCTTTGGGGGCGCGAGCACAGATACGCAGTATTTT. This sequence joins TRBV4-3 and TRBJ2-3; tentative D call: TRBD1 (6 bases). The CDR3 is made up of 15 amino acids. V gave up 5 bases and J gave up 0 bases, with 12 bases separating them. CDR1 is LGHNA and CDR2 is YSLEER in the germline V gene.

This chain connects TRBV19 to TRBJ2-7, with 9 bases matching TRBD1. Germline CDR1 LNHDA, CDR2 SQIVND (reference sequence). The CDR3 contains 13 residues. V was clipped by 11 bases and J by 5 bases; unmatched bases: 10. In DNA, the CDR3 is TGTGCCCCCTCTCGGACAGGGGTTAACGAGCAGTACTTC. It encodes CAPSRTGVNEQYF.

By frequency in the sample, this clonotype is medium-sized. This chain joins TRBV2 and TRBJ2-3, with a weak D call TRBD2 (7 bases). The germline CDR1 and CDR2 sequences are SNHLY and FYNNEI. Deletions cut 10 bases from V and 0 bases from J, with 23 bases between. The length of the CDR3 is 17 residues. CDR3 sequence: CATGLLGGGYSTDTQYF. The CDR3 DNA follows: TGTGCCACTGGCCTTCTGGGCGGGGGCTATAGCACAGATACGCAGTATTTT.